One sample yielded the 2 T cell receptor beta chains listed below, sequenced in a study of blood T cell repertoires in COVID-19. The method was immunoSEQ multiplex PCR; TCRdb's version includes in-frame clones alone and lacks a portion of them. Here the sample spans roughly 84,000 clones, 70% to 90% being singletons. The sample comprised peripheral blood. The receptors originated from a woman of 80 years or more with acute or convalescent COVID-19.

The chain is built from TRBV6-1 and TRBJ1-4, with 8 bases that match TRBD1. J gave up 8 bases and V 3 bases, and 5 bases lay outside the gene matches. This CDR3 is built from 14 residues. Germline CDR1 MNHNS, CDR2 SASEGT. CDR3 DNA sequence: TGTGCCAGCAGTGACGGACAGGGTTTCGAAAAACTGTTTTTT. This codes for CASSDGQGFEKLFF.

The chain links TRBV19 to TRBJ2-1; 7 bases agree with TRBD2. V dropped 5 bases and J dropped 16; count of bases not matched to a gene: 14. The germline V gene encodes CDR1 LNHDA and CDR2 SQIVND (reference sequence). The CDR3 loop spans 13 amino acids. DNA for the CDR3: TGTGCCAGTAGTGCGGGACTACTTGGGGTCTTTTTCTTC. Translated, it gives CASSAGLLGVFFF.